The sequence of this TCR beta chain was determined in a study of T cell responses to AZD1222 COVID-19 vaccine. Overall study findings and caveats: Only a handful of AZD1222 recipients tested seropositive at baseline. Targets within unmutated variant regions were reportedly found for nearly half of spike-specific TCRs.

The method was immunoSEQ multiplex PCR; TCRdb's version includes in-frame clones alone and lacks a portion of them. The sample shows 55,000 to 65,000 clones, around 86% of them seen only once. CDR3 length equals 16 residues. The ends were cut back, 3 bases at V and 4 bases at J, with 19 bases in the middle. The germline V gene has CDR1 SGDLS and CDR2 YYNGEE. On this clone: What it binds is not known.

This specimen was peripheral blood, taken on day 0 of AZD1222 vaccination. This chain connects TRBV9 to TRBJ1-2; D is perhaps TRBD1 (6 bases). The source of this sequence is an adult in good health. The CDR3 region has the DNA TGTGCCAGCAGCGCCCAGAGTTGGGACACGCCCTATGGCTACACCTTC. Protein product: CASSAQSWDTPYGYTF. Filled out from reference TRBV9 and TRBJ1-2, the complete variable domain reads DSGVTQTPKHLITATGQRVTLRCSPRSGDLSVYWYQQSLDQGLQFLIQYYNGEERAKGNILERFSAQQFPDLHSELNLSSLELGDSALYFCASSAQSWDTPYGYTFGSGTRLTVV.